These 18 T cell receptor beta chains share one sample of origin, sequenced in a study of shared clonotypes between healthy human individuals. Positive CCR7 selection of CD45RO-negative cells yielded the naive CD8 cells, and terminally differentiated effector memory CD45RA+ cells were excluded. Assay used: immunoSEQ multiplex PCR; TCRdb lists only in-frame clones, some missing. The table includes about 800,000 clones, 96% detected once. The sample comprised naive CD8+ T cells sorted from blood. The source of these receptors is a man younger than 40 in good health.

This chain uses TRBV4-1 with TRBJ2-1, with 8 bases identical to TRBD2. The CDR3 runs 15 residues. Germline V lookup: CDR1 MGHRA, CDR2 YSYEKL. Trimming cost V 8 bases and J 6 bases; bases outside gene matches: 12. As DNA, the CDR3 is TGCGCCAGCCGACAGAGCGGGGGAGCCCCCAATGAGCAGTTCTTC. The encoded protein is CASRQSGGAPNEQFF.

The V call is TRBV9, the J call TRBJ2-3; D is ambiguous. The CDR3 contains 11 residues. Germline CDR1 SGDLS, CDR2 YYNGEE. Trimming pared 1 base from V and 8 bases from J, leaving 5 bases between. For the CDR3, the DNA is TGTGCCAGCAGCGTAAGCAGTACGCAGTATTTT. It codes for CASSVSSTQYF.

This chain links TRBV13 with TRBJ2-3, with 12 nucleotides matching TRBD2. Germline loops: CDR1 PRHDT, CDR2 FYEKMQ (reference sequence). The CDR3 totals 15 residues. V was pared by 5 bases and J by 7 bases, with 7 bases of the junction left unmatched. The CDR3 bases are TGTGCCAGCAGCCCCGGACTAGCGGGATCTTATACGCAGTATTTT. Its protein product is CASSPGLAGSYTQYF.

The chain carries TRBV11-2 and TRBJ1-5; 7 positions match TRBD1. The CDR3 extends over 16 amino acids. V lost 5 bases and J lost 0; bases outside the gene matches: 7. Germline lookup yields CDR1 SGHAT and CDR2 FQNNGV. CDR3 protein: CASSQGTEYSNQPQHF. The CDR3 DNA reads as TGTGCCAGCAGCCAAGGGACAGAATATAGCAATCAGCCCCAGCATTTT.

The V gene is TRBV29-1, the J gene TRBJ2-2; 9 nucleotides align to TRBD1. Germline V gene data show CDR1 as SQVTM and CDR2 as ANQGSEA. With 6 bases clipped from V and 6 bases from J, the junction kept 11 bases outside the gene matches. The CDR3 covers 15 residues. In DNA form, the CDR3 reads TGCAGCGTCATCCCCCGGGACAGGGAGGCCGGGGAGCTGTTTTTT. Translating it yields CSVIPRDREAGELFF.

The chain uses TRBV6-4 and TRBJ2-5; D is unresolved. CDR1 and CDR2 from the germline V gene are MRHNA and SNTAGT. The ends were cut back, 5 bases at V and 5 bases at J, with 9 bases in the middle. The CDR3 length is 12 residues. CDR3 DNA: TGTGCCAGCAGTCCCCCCTTGGAGACCCAGTACTTC. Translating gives CASSPPLETQYF.

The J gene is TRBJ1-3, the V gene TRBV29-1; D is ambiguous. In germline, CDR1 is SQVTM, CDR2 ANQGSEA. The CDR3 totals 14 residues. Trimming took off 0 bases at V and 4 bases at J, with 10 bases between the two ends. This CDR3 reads CSVEDPVEGNTIYF. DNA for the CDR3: TGCAGCGTTGAAGATCCAGTAGAGGGAAACACCATATATTTT.

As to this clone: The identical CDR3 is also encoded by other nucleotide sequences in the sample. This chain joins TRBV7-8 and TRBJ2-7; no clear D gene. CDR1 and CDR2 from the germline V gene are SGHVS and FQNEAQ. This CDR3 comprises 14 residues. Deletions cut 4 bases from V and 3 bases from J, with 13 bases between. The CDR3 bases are TGTGCCAGCAGCTCTGGTGGTCTGAGCTACGAGCAGTACTTC. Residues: CASSSGGLSYEQYF.

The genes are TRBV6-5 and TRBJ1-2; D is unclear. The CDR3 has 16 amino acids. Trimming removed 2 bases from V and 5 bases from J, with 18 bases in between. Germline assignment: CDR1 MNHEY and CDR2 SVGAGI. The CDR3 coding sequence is TGTGCCAGCAGTTACGATACCAGCCTAAAATATTATGGCTACACCTTC. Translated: CASSYDTSLKYYGYTF.

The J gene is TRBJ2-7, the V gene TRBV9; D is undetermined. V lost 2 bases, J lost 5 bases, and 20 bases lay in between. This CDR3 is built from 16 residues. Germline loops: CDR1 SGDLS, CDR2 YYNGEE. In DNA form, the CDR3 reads TGTGCCAGCAGCGTTGTGGGCGGAACTACTACGAACGAGCAGTACTTC. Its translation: CASSVVGGTTTNEQYF.

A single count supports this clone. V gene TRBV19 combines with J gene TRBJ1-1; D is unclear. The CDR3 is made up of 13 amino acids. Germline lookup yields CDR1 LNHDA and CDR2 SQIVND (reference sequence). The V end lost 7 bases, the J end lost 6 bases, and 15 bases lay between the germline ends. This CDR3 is CASTHPGSSEAFF. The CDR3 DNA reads TGTGCCAGTACGCATCCGGGATCTTCTGAAGCTTTCTTT.

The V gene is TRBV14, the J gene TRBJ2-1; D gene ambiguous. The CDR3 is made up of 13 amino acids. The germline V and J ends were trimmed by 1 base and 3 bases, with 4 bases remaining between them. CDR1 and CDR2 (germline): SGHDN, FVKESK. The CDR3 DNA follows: TGTGCCAGCAGCCAAGTGCGCTACAATGAGCAGTTCTTC. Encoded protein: CASSQVRYNEQFF.

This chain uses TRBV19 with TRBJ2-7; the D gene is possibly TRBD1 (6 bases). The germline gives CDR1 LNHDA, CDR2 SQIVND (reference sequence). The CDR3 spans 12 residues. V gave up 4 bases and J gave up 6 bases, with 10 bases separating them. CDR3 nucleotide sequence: TGTGCCAGTAGTAAGACAGGTCGCGAGCAGTACTTC. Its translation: CASSKTGREQYF.

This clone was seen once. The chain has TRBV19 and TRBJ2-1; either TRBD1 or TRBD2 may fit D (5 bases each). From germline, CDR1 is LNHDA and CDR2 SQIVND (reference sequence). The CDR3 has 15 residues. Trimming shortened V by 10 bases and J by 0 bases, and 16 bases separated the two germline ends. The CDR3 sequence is CATKGRSDSYNEQFF. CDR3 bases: TGTGCCACAAAGGGACGCTCTGACTCCTACAATGAGCAGTTCTTC. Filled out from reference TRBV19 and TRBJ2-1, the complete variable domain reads DGGITQSPKYLFRKEGQNVTLSCEQNLNHDAMYWYRQDPGQGLRLIYYSQIVNDFQKGDIAEGYSVSREKKESFPLTVTSAQKNPTAFYLCATKGRSDSYNEQFFGPGTRLTVL.

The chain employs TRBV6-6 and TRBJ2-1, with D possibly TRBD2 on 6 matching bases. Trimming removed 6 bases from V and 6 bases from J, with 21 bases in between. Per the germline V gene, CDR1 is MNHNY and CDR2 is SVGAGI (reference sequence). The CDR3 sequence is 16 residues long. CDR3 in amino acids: CASSYPRERPTNEQFF. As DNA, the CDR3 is TGTGCCAGCAGCTACCCTCGGGAGAGGCCTACCAATGAGCAGTTCTTC.

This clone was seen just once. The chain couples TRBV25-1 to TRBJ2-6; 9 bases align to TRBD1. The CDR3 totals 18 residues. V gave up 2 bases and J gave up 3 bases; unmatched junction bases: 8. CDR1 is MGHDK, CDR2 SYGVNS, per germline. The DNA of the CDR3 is TGTGCCAGCAGTGAACGGTGGGACAGGGACTATGGGGCCAACGTCCTGACTTTC. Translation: CASSERWDRDYGANVLTF.

Written as DNA, the CDR3 is TGTGCCAGCAGTTTCTGGACCGATTCTAATGAAAAACTGTTTTTT. This gives the protein CASSFWTDSNEKLFF. The chain carries TRBV28 and TRBJ1-4; D call uncertain. Germline CDR1 MDHEN, CDR2 SYDVKM. The CDR3 runs to 15 residues. V lost 3 bases and J lost 3, with 11 bases in between. Full variable domain (outside the CDR3, taken from reference TRBV28 and TRBJ1-4): DVKVTQSSRYLVKRTGEKVFLECVQDMDHENMFWYRQDPGLGLRLIYFSYDVKMKEKGDIPEGYSVSREKKERFSLILESASTNQTSMYLCASSFWTDSNEKLFFGSGTQLSVL.

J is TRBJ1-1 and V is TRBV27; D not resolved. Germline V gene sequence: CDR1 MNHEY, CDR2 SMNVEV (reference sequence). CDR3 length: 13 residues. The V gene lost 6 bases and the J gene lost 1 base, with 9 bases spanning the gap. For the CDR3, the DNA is TGTGCCAGCAGCCCAACAGAGAACACTGAAGCTTTCTTT. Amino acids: CASSPTENTEAFF.